This T cell receptor (beta chain) was captured in a study of cytomegalovirus exposure and HLA in healthy donors. Study-wide results and caveats: TCR sequences were mostly rare, though some public TCRs occurred in many donors. Cytomegalovirus association was listed for 164 TCR beta chains. A later analysis found first-cohort TCR clusters tended to co-occur in the 130 or so validation repertoires.

As to this clone: What it binds is unknown.

V was trimmed by 3 bases and J by 5 bases, leaving 11 bases between them. This CDR3 is built from 13 residues. The germline V gene has CDR1 SGHNT and CDR2 YYREEE (reference sequence). Using immunoSEQ multiplex PCR, the repertoire was profiled, and TCRdb retains in-frame clones only, with some absent. This sample has a few hundred thousand clones, with roughly 90% found just once. Sequenced: PBMCs. The clonotype comes from a man aged 30-40 years in good health and CMV-seronegative. The rearrangement links TRBV5-4 to TRBJ2-5; D is unresolved. CDR3 in DNA: TGTGCCAGCAGCTCACGGGTGCGGGAGACCCAGTACTTC. This codes for CASSSRVRETQYF.